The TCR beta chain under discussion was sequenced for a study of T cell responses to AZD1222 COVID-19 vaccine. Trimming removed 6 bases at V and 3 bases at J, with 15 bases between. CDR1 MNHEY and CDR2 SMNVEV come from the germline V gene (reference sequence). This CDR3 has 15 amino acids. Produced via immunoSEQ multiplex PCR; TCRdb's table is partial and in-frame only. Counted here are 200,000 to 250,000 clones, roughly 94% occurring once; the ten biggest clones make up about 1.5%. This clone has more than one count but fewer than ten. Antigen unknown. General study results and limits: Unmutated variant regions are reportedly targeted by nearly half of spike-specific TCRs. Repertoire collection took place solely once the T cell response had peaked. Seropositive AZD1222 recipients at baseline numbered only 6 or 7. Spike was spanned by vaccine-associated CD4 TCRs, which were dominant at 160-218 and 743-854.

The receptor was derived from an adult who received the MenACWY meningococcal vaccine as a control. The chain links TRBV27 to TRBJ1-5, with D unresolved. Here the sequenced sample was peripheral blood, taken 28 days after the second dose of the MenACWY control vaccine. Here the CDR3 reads CASRAAGAFNQPQHF. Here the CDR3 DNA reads TGTGCCAGCAGGGCGGCAGGAGCATTCAATCAGCCCCAGCATTTT.